Listed here is a single TCR beta chain. Its antigen is not known. The junction shows a germline mismatch at one end, possibly a read error. The data derive from a study of T-cell memory formation after mild COVID-19. Study findings and constraints: The SARS-CoV-2 specificity of second-wave clones reaching peak at day 37 remained unverified. Within pre-infection memory, some responding clones were found, suggesting cross-reactive memory joined.

Barcoded TCR alpha and TCR beta cDNA libraries with UMIs came from 5'RACE using constant-segment primers. TCRdb reprocessed the 5' RACE reads with MiXCR, giving one entry per CDR3 protein. The sample includes roughly 100,000 distinct CDR3 sequences, 9.5% to 15% of them seen just once. Looked up from germline, CDR1 is LGHNA and CDR2 is YNFKEQ. The CDR3 has 14 amino acids. The clonotype comes from an adult woman who had mild COVID-19 (a few samples of this study predate the infection). Cell type and time point are not known. This sequence joins TRBV4-2 and TRBJ2-7, with D possibly being TRBD1 (5 bases). The specimen sequenced was PBMCs or a T cell subset sorted from them (not recorded which). This CDR3 reads CAISPALTDYEQYF. CDR3 in DNA: TGTGCCATCAGCCCCGCCCTGACAGACTACGAGCAGTACTTC.